The present T cell receptor (beta chain) was sequenced within a study of blood T cell repertoires in COVID-19. Looking at the study overall: The samples span acute and convalescent COVID-19 from the United States, Italy and Spain. Nucleic acid was either cDNA or gDNA, and it came from T cells, B-cell-depleted T cells, or PBMCs.

This CDR3 contains 15 residues. Germline CDR1 MDHEN, CDR2 SYDVKM. Trimming took 7 bases from V and 5 from J; bases not matched to a gene: 6. In the study's own analysis: Estimation of nucleated cell counts relied on the amplification of reference gene primers. Only in-frame clones appear in the TCRdb table, and some are missing; sequencing was by immunoSEQ multiplex PCR. V and J calls and clone size are copied from that table; D and trimming were computed from the DNA. The sample contains roughly 97,000 clones, about four fifths of which appear only once. The receptor's source is an elderly woman with active or convalescent COVID-19. The sequenced sample was peripheral blood. The chain has TRBV28 and TRBJ1-6; 9 positions agree with TRBD1. CDR3 in amino acids: CASIGTGRNNSPLHF. The CDR3 nucleotides read TGTGCCAGCATTGGGACAGGGAGGAATAATTCACCCCTCCACTTT.